This T cell receptor beta chain stems from a study of T cells expressing NK-cell markers. Background on the study: Just one sequenced donor of eight was HCMV-seronegative, while seven were seropositive. Findings of the study overall: Top CD8+ clonotypes included the dominant CD3+CD56+NKG2C+ clonotypes in five to seven donors. In four donors, dominant clonotypes made up about 25-60.1% of CD3+CD56-NKG2C+ cells.

Using the 5' RACE reads, TCRdb records one entry per CDR3 protein without DNA. The repertoire table contains roughly 430,000 distinct CDR3 sequences. Concerning this clonotype: Its target is not known.

The source of this sequence is a woman aged 18 to 75 in good health. The sample taken for sequencing was blood T cells: a sorted CD56 or NKG2C T cell subset, CD4+ or CD8+ T cells, or bulk PBMC T cells (not recorded which).

This CDR3 is CASSYSTGSWTF. The gene calls are TRBV6-5 and TRBJ1-2. The CDR3 has 12 amino acids. CDR1 MNHEY and CDR2 SVGAGI come from the germline V gene.